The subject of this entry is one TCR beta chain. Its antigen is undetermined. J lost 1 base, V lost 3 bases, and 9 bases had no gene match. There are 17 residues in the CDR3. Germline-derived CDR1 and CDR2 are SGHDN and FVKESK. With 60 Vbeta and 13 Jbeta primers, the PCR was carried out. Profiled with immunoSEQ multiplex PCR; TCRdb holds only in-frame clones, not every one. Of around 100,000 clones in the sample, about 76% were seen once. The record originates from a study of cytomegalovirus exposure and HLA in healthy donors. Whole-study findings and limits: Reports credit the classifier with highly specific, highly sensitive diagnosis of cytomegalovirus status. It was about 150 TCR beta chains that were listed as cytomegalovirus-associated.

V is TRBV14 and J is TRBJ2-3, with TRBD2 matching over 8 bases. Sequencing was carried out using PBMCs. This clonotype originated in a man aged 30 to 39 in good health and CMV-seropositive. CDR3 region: CASSHPRWRGGTDTQYF. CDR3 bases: TGTGCCAGCAGCCACCCCAGGTGGCGGGGGGGCACAGATACGCAGTATTTT.